This T cell receptor beta chain was sequenced in a study of regulatory T cells in long-lasting Graves disease. Overall study results and limits: The persistent group shared about 2,500 public clonotypes, more than the approximately 970 shared by new patients.

Combining iRepertoire HTBI primers with Arm-PCR of CDR3 regions, the authors built TCR beta libraries. TCRdb reprocessed the multiplex PCR reads with MiXCR, giving one entry per CDR3 protein. This table has around 430,000 distinct CDR3 sequences, approximately 23% appearing once. The CDR3 covers 14 residues. V was pared by 5 bases and J by 4 bases, with 15 bases between. CDR1 MDHEN and CDR2 SYDVKM come from the germline V gene. The sample holds many counts of this clonotype. Its antigen remains unidentified. Time point of the sample: persistent/refractory GD, antithyroid drugs over 5 years with positive TRAb. Extracted PBMC RNA gave rise to the TCR library.

The specimen was peripheral blood mononuclear cells (PBMCs), collected when the disease was refractory, from a patient treated with antithyroid drugs. The receptor's source is a female donor with Graves disease. The chain combines TRBV28 with TRBJ2-7; D unresolved. As DNA, the CDR3 is TGTGCCAGCAGTGTCCATCAGGACCCTTACGAGCAGTACTTC. It translates to CASSVHQDPYEQYF.